This TCR beta chain emerged from a study of blood T cell repertoires in COVID-19. Study-level information: T cells, B-cell-depleted T cells, or PBMCs supplied cDNA or gDNA.

V was cut by 1 base and J by 5 bases, with 17 bases left in between. The CDR3 length is 16 residues. The germline gives CDR1 MGHRA, CDR2 YSYEKL. The protocol was immunoSEQ multiplex PCR, while the TCRdb copy is restricted to in-frame clones and leaves out a portion. The data show approximately 120,000 clones, 80% to 90% seen once. This TCR derives from a human donor in a cohort sampled during active COVID-19. The sample consisted of peripheral blood. This rearrangement joins TRBV4-1 to TRBJ2-5; maybe TRBD2 (6 bases). The CDR3 region is CASSQAVGTAQETQYF. CDR3 in DNA: TGCGCCAGCAGCCAAGCGGTCGGGACTGCCCAGGAGACCCAGTACTTC.